This T cell receptor beta chain came from a study of read filtering for tumor transcriptome and immune sequencing. This CDR3 contains 12 residues. Between the trimmed V and J ends, which lost 6 bases and 3 bases, there was a span of 8 bases. Germline V gene data show CDR1 as SEHNR and CDR2 as FQNEAQ (reference sequence). This clonotype was picked up many times. This library used around 0.4 ug RNA and molecular barcoded adaptors spanning alpha/delta and beta/gamma chains. TCRdb analysed the reads with MiXCR anew, one entry per CDR3 protein. This table holds over 40,000 distinct CDR3 sequences, around 12% found once.

The rearrangement uses TRBV7-9 and TRBJ2-5; D not resolved. The sequencing sample was made of a population of CD138-negative cells sorted from bone marrow. This sequence originates from a donor aged 40 or over with multiple myeloma. The CDR3 sequence is CASRPGEETQYF. DNA of the CDR3: TGTGCCAGCAGACCAGGAGAAGAGACCCAGTACTTC.